This T cell receptor (beta chain) was sequenced in a study of cytomegalovirus exposure and HLA in healthy donors. Turning to the study itself: The same platform used for the 600 to 750 first-cohort repertoires was also used for the 90 to 150 validation repertoires, as a later analysis reported.

The length of the CDR3 is 15 residues. CDR1 is SGHRS and CDR2 is YFSETQ in the germline V gene. The trim removed 0 bases at V and 4 bases at J, leaving 5 bases unmatched. Note on this clone: Its specificity is not known.

TCRdb's table, derived via immunoSEQ multiplex PCR, lists solely in-frame clones and lacks some. The table shows 150,000 to 200,000 clones, with 95% to 96% occurring only once. General study points: Most TCR sequences showed up rarely, but some public TCRs showed up in many donors.

The source material was PBMCs. The chain couples TRBV5-1 to TRBJ1-2; 8 nucleotides match TRBD1. The TCR sequence derives from a woman younger than 30 in good health and CMV-seronegative. The DNA for the CDR3 is TGCGCCAGCAGCTTGGCTTCAGGGGGCGCCTATGGCTACACCTTC. This codes for CASSLASGGAYGYTF.